This is a list of T cell receptor beta chains from one sample in a study of T-cell memory formation after mild COVID-19. TCRdb ran MiXCR on the 5' RACE reads and lists one entry per CDR3 protein. The table has under 300,000 distinct CDR3 sequences, 8% to 9% seen once. Sequencing was carried out using PBMCs or a T cell subset sorted from them (not recorded which). All receptors derive from a man aged 18 to 29 who had mild COVID-19 (a few samples of this study predate the infection). Cell type and time point are not known. Both conserved end residues are part of each CDR3. A D gene is named only where the DNA matches it firmly. Clone size is not always given. Where it is, it says once, few, many or a class for expanded clones.

V	D	size	J	CDR3	DNA
TRBV20-1	NA	NA	TRBJ1-1	CSAPLGDTEAFF	TGCAGTGCCCCCTTAGGGGACACTGAAGCTTTCTTT
TRBV5-4	TRBD1	few	TRBJ2-2	CASSFLRQGANTGELFF	TGTGCCAGCAGCTTCTTACGACAGGGAGCGAACACCGGGGAGCTGTTTTTT
TRBV5-1	TRBD1	NA	TRBJ2-3	CASSPGTGSDTQYF	TGCGCCAGCAGCCCCGGGACAGGGTCAGATACGCAGTATTTT
TRBV5-1	TRBD1	NA	TRBJ2-5	CASSSVLRPGQGPGGTQYF	TGCGCCAGCAGCTCGGTCCTACGACCGGGACAGGGCCCGGGAGGGACCCAGTACTTC
TRBV5-1	TRBD1	NA	TRBJ1-1	CASSPLGQGREAFF	TGCGCCAGCAGCCCATTGGGACAGGGAAGAGAAGCTTTCTTT
TRBV28	NA	NA	TRBJ1-5	CASSEFAGYRDSNQPQHF	TGTGCCAGCAGCGAGTTTGCGGGCTACCGGGACAGCAATCAGCCCCAGCATTTT
TRBV20-1	TRBD2	many	TRBJ2-7	CSARGGDLGEQYF	TGCAGTGCTAGGGGGGGGGATTTAGGCGAGCAGTACTTC
TRBV6-6	NA	NA	TRBJ2-3	CASSYSWSTDTQYF	TGTGCCAGCAGTTACTCATGGAGCACAGATACGCAGTATTTT
TRBV5-1	NA	many	TRBJ2-1	CASRSGSVGYNEQFF	TGCGCCAGCAGAAGCGGATCCGTTGGGTACAATGAGCAGTTCTTC
TRBV6-6	TRBD1	few	TRBJ1-2	CASGGDRENYGYTF	TGTGCCAGCGGGGGGGACAGGGAAAACTATGGCTACACCTTC
TRBV10-3	TRBD2	many	TRBJ2-3	CAISGIAGGLTDTQYF	TGTGCCATCAGTGGTATAGCGGGGGGGCTTACAGATACGCAGTATTTT
TRBV12-3/TRBV12-4	NA	few	TRBJ2-1	CASSLRVTNEQFF	TGTGCCAGCAGTTTAAGGGTTACCAATGAGCAGTTCTTC
TRBV7-9	TRBD2	few	TRBJ2-1	CASSLSGGGYNEQFF	TGTGCCAGCAGCCTTAGCGGGGGAGGGTACAATGAGCAGTTCTTC
TRBV12-3/TRBV12-4	TRBD1	NA	TRBJ1-2	CASSFNRGEYGYTF	TGTGCCAGCAGTTTTAACAGGGGAGAGTATGGCTACACCTTC
TRBV12-3/TRBV12-4	NA	few	TRBJ1-1	CASSLQAGTEAFF	TGTGCCAGCAGTTTACAGGCGGGCACTGAAGCTTTCTTT
TRBV6-2/TRBV6-3	NA	few	TRBJ2-7	CASRGRGANEQYF	TGTGCCAGCAGAGGAAGGGGGGCCAACGAGCAGTACTTC
TRBV18	NA	NA	TRBJ2-5	CASSPTDRAETQYF	TGTGCCAGCTCGCCTACGGACCGTGCAGAGACCCAGTACTTC
TRBV15	NA	few	TRBJ2-1	CATSSPVLSYNEQFF	TGTGCCACCAGCAGTCCTGTTCTCTCCTACAATGAGCAGTTCTTC
TRBV7-9	TRBD1	many	TRBJ2-3	CASSIRQGAGTDTQYF	TGTGCCAGCAGCATTCGACAGGGGGCAGGCACAGATACGCAGTATTTT
TRBV14	NA	many	TRBJ2-1	CASSARRLAVSRNEQFF	TGTGCCAGCAGCGCCCGCAGGTTAGCCGTTTCAAGGAATGAGCAGTTCTTC
TRBV12-3/TRBV12-4	TRBD1	NA	TRBJ2-5	CASSFSGQGVETQYF	TGTGCCAGCAGTTTTTCCGGGCAGGGGGTGGAGACCCAGTACTTC
TRBV6-2/TRBV6-3	TRBD1	NA	TRBJ1-1	CASSSAQGARGTEAFF	TGTGCCAGCAGTTCGGCGCAGGGGGCGCGGGGCACTGAAGCTTTCTTT
TRBV7-6	NA	few	TRBJ2-6	CASRTTGSGANVLTF	TGTGCCAGCAGAACTACAGGGAGCGGGGCCAACGTCCTGACTTTC
TRBV30	NA	few	TRBJ2-7	CAWSPGTLAYEQYF	TGTGCCTGGAGTCCCGGGACTCTGGCCTACGAGCAGTACTTC
TRBV3-1	NA	many	TRBJ2-2	CASSQEGWRGELFF	TGTGCCAGCAGCCAAGAAGGTTGGCGCGGGGAGCTGTTTTTT
TRBV5-6	TRBD1	NA	TRBJ1-6	CASSLARGRIGNSPLHF	TGTGCCAGCAGCTTGGCCAGGGGGCGGATAGGGAATTCACCCCTCCACTTT
TRBV28	NA	NA	TRBJ2-1	CASSVAGRSDEQFF	TGTGCCAGCAGCGTGGCGGGCCGTAGTGATGAGCAGTTCTTC
TRBV19	NA	NA	TRBJ2-6	CASSMGAFAGANVLTF	TGTGCCAGTAGTATGGGGGCATTCGCTGGGGCCAACGTCCTGACTTTC
TRBV7-2	NA	NA	TRBJ1-1	CASSLARVEAFF	TGTGCCAGCAGCTTAGCTCGGGTAGAAGCTTTCTTT
TRBV5-1	NA	few	TRBJ1-1	CASSITANTEAFF	TGCGCCAGCAGCATTACAGCGAACACTGAAGCTTTCTTT
TRBV4-3	TRBD2	few	TRBJ2-1	CASSPRTGGPIEQFF	TGCGCCAGCAGCCCCCGAACGGGGGGGCCCATCGAGCAGTTCTTC
TRBV4-3	NA	many	TRBJ2-7	CASSQDRVRRRTGQSYEQYF	TGCGCCAGCAGCCAAGACCGGGTTAGAAGGAGGACCGGACAGTCCTACGAGCAGTACTTC
TRBV7-9	NA	NA	TRBJ2-2	CASSLVAASATGELFF	TGTGCCAGCAGCTTAGTGGCAGCATCTGCGACCGGGGAGCTGTTTTTT
TRBV18	NA	few	TRBJ1-1	CASSPAAWGTEAFF	TGTGCCAGCTCACCGGCGGCGTGGGGAACTGAAGCTTTCTTT
TRBV20-1	NA	few	TRBJ1-1	CSARDRIRGGTEAFF	TGCAGTGCTAGAGATCGAATCAGGGGAGGGACTGAAGCTTTCTTT
TRBV4-3	TRBD1	few	TRBJ1-1	CASSQSETGTGRAFF	TGCGCCAGCAGCCAATCAGAGACAGGGACCGGGCGAGCTTTCTTT
TRBV11-1	NA	NA	TRBJ1-2	CASSGGGQAKNYGYTF	TGTGCCAGCAGCGGAGGGGGGCAGGCCAAAAACTATGGCTACACCTTC
TRBV20-1	NA	NA	TRBJ2-3	CSATSGAGGDTQYF	TGCAGTGCTACTTCGGGGGCCGGCGGAGATACGCAGTATTTT
TRBV7-2	TRBD2	many	TRBJ2-2	CASTLAGEYTGELFF	TGTGCCAGCACCCTAGCGGGGGAGTATACCGGGGAGCTGTTTTTT
TRBV4-2	NA	many	TRBJ2-3	CASSLSGTSTDTQYF	TGTGCCAGCAGCCTGTCCGGGACTAGCACAGATACGCAGTATTTT
TRBV12-3/TRBV12-4	TRBD1	NA	TRBJ2-4	CASSRTGGIQYF	TGTGCCAGCAGTCGGACAGGGGGCATTCAGTACTTC
TRBV6-1	NA	NA	TRBJ1-1	CASSGRGGWVNTEAFF	TGTGCCAGCAGCGGCCGAGGGGGGTGGGTTAACACTGAAGCTTTCTTT
TRBV12-3/TRBV12-4	TRBD1	few	TRBJ1-2	CASRYAGTDTGYTF	TGTGCCAGCCGTTACGCTGGGACAGATACCGGCTACACCTTC
TRBV5-4	TRBD1	few	TRBJ1-1	CARYSGQGESTEAFF	TGTGCCAGATATAGTGGACAGGGGGAAAGCACTGAAGCTTTCTTT
TRBV6-1	NA	NA	TRBJ1-4	CASLRRGKLFF	TGTGCCAGCCTCCGACGAGGAAAACTGTTTTTT
TRBV7-8	NA	NA	TRBJ2-1	CASSLAGYNEQLF	TGTGCCAGCAGCTTAGCAGGCTACAATGAGCAGCTCTTC
TRBV4-3	NA	NA	TRBJ1-2	CASSQRDKGYGYTF	TGCGCCAGCAGCCAAAGGGACAAAGGGTATGGCTACACCTTC
TRBV29-1	NA	many	TRBJ2-1	CSVEGYLARGSYNEQFF	TGCAGCGTTGAAGGCTATCTCGCGAGGGGCTCCTACAATGAGCAGTTCTTC
TRBV6-2/TRBV6-3	TRBD1	NA	TRBJ2-3	CASSGDSLKQYF	TGTGCCAGCAGCGGGGACAGCCTTAAGCAGTATTTT
TRBV7-2	NA	many	TRBJ1-5	CASSFGGGQPQHF	TGTGCCAGCAGCTTTGGGGGTGGCCAGCCCCAGCATTTT
TRBV10-2	NA	few	TRBJ2-5	CASSESRGETQYF	TGCGCCAGCAGTGAGTCGAGGGGAGAGACCCAGTACTTC
TRBV7-9	TRBD1	NA	TRBJ1-1	CASRSNSRGTEAFF	TGTGCCAGCAGATCAAATTCCAGGGGGACTGAAGCTTTCTTT
TRBV5-6	TRBD2	NA	TRBJ2-1	CASSRGTSFMYNEQFF	TGTGCCAGCAGCCGGGGGACTAGCTTCATGTACAATGAGCAGTTCTTC
TRBV7-2	NA	many	TRBJ1-1	CASSSREGTEAFF	TGTGCCAGCAGCTCGAGGGAGGGCACTGAAGCTTTCTTT
TRBV10-2	TRBD2	NA	TRBJ2-1	CASSGWTSGYNEQFF	TGCGCCAGCAGTGGCTGGACTAGCGGCTACAATGAGCAGTTCTTC
TRBV5-1	NA	few	TRBJ1-2	CASSLAGDGGDGYTF	TGCGCCAGCAGCTTGGCAGGGGATGGGGGAGATGGCTACACCTTC
TRBV20-1	NA	few	TRBJ1-5	CSASPGGQGNQPQHF	TGCAGTGCTTCCCCCGGGGGCCAGGGTAATCAGCCCCAGCATTTT